These 29 T cell receptor beta chains share one sample of origin, sequenced in a study of PD-L1 blockade in urothelial cancer. Time point reported: pretreatment peripheral blood. Method: immunoSEQ multiplex PCR; TCRdb's copy keeps in-frame clones and lacks some. The data contain 70,000 to 95,000 clones, around 83% of them singletons. The material was PBMCs, obtained around atezolizumab (anti-PD-L1) treatment. The receptor source for this set is a man aged 60 to 75 with urothelial cancer.

The chain couples TRBV11-3 to TRBJ2-3; D call uncertain. Germline V gene sequence: CDR1 SGHNT, CDR2 YENEEA. This CDR3 is built from 14 residues. Trimming pared 4 bases from V and 0 bases from J, leaving 8 bases between. The CDR3: CASSWSASTDTQYF. In nucleotides, the CDR3 is TGTGCCAGCAGCTGGAGCGCGAGCACAGATACGCAGTATTTT. The complete variable domain, with remaining parts taken from reference TRBV11-3 and TRBJ2-3, reads EAGVVQSPRYKIIEKKQPVAFWCNPISGHNTLYWYLQNLGQGPELLIRYENEEAVDDSQLPKDRFSAERLKGVDSTLKIQPAELGDSAVYLCASSWSASTDTQYFGPGTRLTVL.

This clone is a singleton in its sample. The chain joins TRBV27 to TRBJ2-3; 8 bases are a match to TRBD2. The CDR3 is 17 residues long. Germline values: CDR1 MNHEY, CDR2 SMNVEV (reference sequence). After removal of 4 bases from V and 4 bases from J, the junction contained 13 bases not matched to a gene. CDR3 sequence reads: CASSSRPSGLDPDTQYF. CDR3 nucleotide sequence: TGTGCCAGCAGTTCCCGACCGTCGGGACTAGACCCAGATACGCAGTATTTT.

V gene TRBV7-2 combines with J gene TRBJ2-5; 7 bases map to TRBD1. J was trimmed by 3 bases and V by 5 bases; bases with no gene match: 3. CDR1 SGHTA and CDR2 FQGNSA come from the germline V gene. The CDR3 is 13 residues long. CDR3 residues: CASSPGTEETQYF. DNA for the CDR3: TGTGCCAGCAGCCCTGGGACAGAAGAGACCCAGTACTTC.

The chain joins TRBV6-1 to TRBJ2-7; 8 nucleotides agree with TRBD2. This CDR3 is 14 amino acids long. V gave up 11 bases and J gave up 1 base; unmatched junction bases: 10. Germline loops: CDR1 MNHNS, CDR2 SASEGT. Here the CDR3 DNA reads TGTGCCCTCGGGGAGCGGGGGCAGTCCTACGAGCAGTACTTC. Translated: CALGERGQSYEQYF.

The chain has TRBV10-3 and TRBJ1-5; D is possibly TRBD1 (6 bases). The CDR3 extends over 14 amino acids. CDR1 and CDR2 (germline): ENHRY, SYGVKD. V was shortened by 7 bases and J by 6 bases, with 16 bases between the two germline ends. Here the CDR3 DNA reads TGTGCCATCAATAATGAGGGGGGGGGTCAGCCCCAGCATTTT. Its translation: CAINNEGGGQPQHF.

The chain joins TRBV4-1 to TRBJ2-7, with a tentative D call TRBD1 (5 bases). The V gene's germline CDR1 is MGHRA and CDR2 YSYEKL. The CDR3 contains 13 residues. V was pared by 6 bases and J by 1 base, with 10 bases between. CDR3: CASRSTGSYEQYF. The DNA of the CDR3 is TGCGCCAGCAGGAGTACAGGTTCCTACGAGCAGTACTTC.

In its sample, this clone was seen once. This chain uses TRBV5-5 with TRBJ2-1; a weak D match, TRBD1 (6 bases). Per the germline V gene, CDR1 is SGHKS and CDR2 is YYEKEE (reference sequence). The CDR3 runs 15 residues. V gave up 1 base and J gave up 5 bases, with 13 bases separating them. CDR3 nucleotide sequence: TGTGCCAGCAGCTTGTCACCGGGACAAAACAATGAGCAGTTCTTC. It translates to CASSLSPGQNNEQFF.

The rearrangement uses TRBV2 and TRBJ2-2, with 10 bases identical to TRBD2. V trimming: 7 bases; J trimming: 5 bases; junction bases outside the gene matches: 10. The germline V gene encodes CDR1 SNHLY and CDR2 FYNNEI. The CDR3 consists of 16 residues. The chain's CDR3 is CASIGAGGPGTGELFF. As DNA, the CDR3 is TGTGCCAGCATTGGAGCGGGGGGGCCGGGAACCGGGGAGCTGTTTTTT.

This rearrangement joins TRBV30 to TRBJ2-3, with 11 positions matching TRBD1. The CDR3 loop spans 12 amino acids. Germline assignment: CDR1 GTSNPN and CDR2 SVGIG (reference sequence). The V segment lost 7 bases and the J segment 5 bases; nucleotides outside the gene matches: 2. CDR3 sequence (DNA): TGTGCCTCCGGGACAGGGGGAGATACGCAGTATTTT. Protein sequence: CASGTGGDTQYF. The whole variable domain, filled in from reference TRBV30 and TRBJ2-3, reads SQTIHQWPATLVQPVGSPLSLECTVEGTSNPNLYWYRQAAGRGLQLLFYSVGIGQISSEVPQNLSASRPQDRQFILSSKKLLLSDSGFYLCASGTGGDTQYFGPGTRLTVL.

CDR3 sequence (DNA): TGTGCCAGCAGTATTGTTCCGGGAGGCGCCGGGGAGCTGTTTTTT. This translates into CASSIVPGGAGELFF. J is TRBJ2-2 and V is TRBV2; 7 positions agree with TRBD2. V was clipped by 5 bases and J by 6 bases; unmatched bases: 9. This CDR3 spans 15 amino acids. CDR1 and CDR2 (germline): SNHLY, FYNNEI.

This chain connects TRBV29-1 to TRBJ1-2, with 9 bases aligning to TRBD1. Germline V CDR1 and CDR2: SQVTM, ANQGSEA. The CDR3 has 16 amino acids. The V and J ends lost 5 bases and 4 bases, in that order; junction bases with no gene match: 14. This CDR3 reads CSVSLQGAKEIYGYTF. The CDR3, as DNA: TGCAGCGTTTCCTTACAGGGGGCCAAGGAAATCTATGGCTACACCTTC.

This clone was detected only a few times. The chain carries TRBV18 and TRBJ1-2; D is unresolved. The CDR3 is 16 residues long. Germline CDR1 is KGHSH and CDR2 is LQKENI. V lost 3 bases, J lost 5 bases, and 19 bases lay in between. The CDR3 here is CASSPFLESSTYGYTF. The DNA of the CDR3 is TGTGCCAGCTCACCGTTTCTTGAGTCCTCCACGTATGGCTACACCTTC.

This rearrangement joins TRBV5-6 to TRBJ2-3; TRBD1 might be the D (6 bases). This CDR3 is 13 amino acids long. V was pared by 4 bases and J by 5 bases, with 11 bases between. CDR1 and CDR2 (germline): SGHDT, YYEEEE. CDR3 protein: CASSRDIKDTQYF. The CDR3 DNA is TGTGCCAGCAGCCGGGACATCAAAGATACGCAGTATTTT.

The chain couples TRBV5-4 to TRBJ1-2; D possibly corresponds to TRBD1 (5 bases). This CDR3 is 12 amino acids long. Germline CDR1 is SGHNT and CDR2 is YYREEE (reference sequence). With 1 base removed from V and 5 bases from J, the gap between germline ends came to 6 bases. This CDR3 reads CASSLTGYGYTF. The DNA for the CDR3 is TGTGCCAGCAGCTTGACAGGATATGGCTACACCTTC.

The CDR3 region has the DNA TGTGCCAGTAGTATAGAGGAGGGAGCCAAAAACATTCAGTACTTC. Amino acid sequence: CASSIEEGAKNIQYF. The chain recombines TRBV19 with TRBJ2-4, with a weak D call TRBD2 (6 bases). CDR3 length: 15 residues. Per the germline V gene, CDR1 is LNHDA and CDR2 is SQIVND (reference sequence). V lost 0 bases, J lost 0 bases, and 6 bases lay in between.

The chain has TRBV12-5 and TRBJ2-2; TRBD2 might be the D (7 bases). CDR1 and CDR2 (germline): LGHNT, FRNRAP. CDR3 length equals 15 residues. The V and J ends lost 5 bases and 5 bases respectively, with 15 bases between them. CDR3 nucleotides: TGTGCTAGTGGTCCTCGCGGGGGCGGGACCGGGGAGCTGTTTTTT. Amino acids: CASGPRGGGTGELFF.

The chain carries TRBV9 and TRBJ1-2; D may be TRBD1 (5 bases). V shed 2 bases and J shed 6 bases, with 17 bases lying between them. The CDR3 covers 15 residues. CDR1 SGDLS and CDR2 YYNGEE come from the germline V gene. CDR3 loop: CASSVVGQAVDGYTF. CDR3 DNA sequence: TGTGCCAGCAGCGTGGTGGGGCAGGCGGTGGATGGCTACACCTTC. Drawing the rest from reference TRBV9 and TRBJ1-2, the complete variable domain is DSGVTQTPKHLITATGQRVTLRCSPRSGDLSVYWYQQSLDQGLQFLIQYYNGEERAKGNILERFSAQQFPDLHSELNLSSLELGDSALYFCASSVVGQAVDGYTFGSGTRLTVV.

The chain has TRBV5-1 and TRBJ2-1; the match to TRBD2 covers 12 bases. Trimming at V came to 2 bases and at J to 8 bases, leaving 2 bases not matched to a gene. CDR1 and CDR2 from the germline V gene are SGHRS and YFSETQ. The CDR3 is made up of 14 amino acids. The CDR3 coding sequence is TGCGCCAGCAGCTTACTAGCGGGAGGAGATGAGCAGTTCTTC. It specifies CASSLLAGGDEQFF.

This rearrangement joins TRBV9 to TRBJ1-6, with TRBD1 matching 10 bases. This CDR3 comprises 16 residues. V was pared by 0 bases and J by 9 bases, with 6 bases of the junction left unmatched. Per germline, CDR1 SGDLS and CDR2 YYNGEE. DNA of the CDR3: TGTGCCAGCAGCGTAGGTCCGGGACAGGGGAGTTCACCCCTCCACTTT. Translation: CASSVGPGQGSSPLHF. Variable domain in full (rest from reference TRBV9 and TRBJ1-6): DSGVTQTPKHLITATGQRVTLRCSPRSGDLSVYWYQQSLDQGLQFLIQYYNGEERAKGNILERFSAQQFPDLHSELNLSSLELGDSALYFCASSVGPGQGSSPLHFGNGTRLTVT.

This clone was counted between two and nine times. This chain joins TRBV25-1 and TRBJ1-6; D is uncertain. This CDR3 contains 12 residues. The germline V and J ends were trimmed by 3 bases and 8 bases, with 5 bases remaining between them. Per germline, CDR1 MGHDK and CDR2 SYGVNS. Written as DNA, the CDR3 is TGTGCCAGCAGTGAGGCTTATTCACCCCTCCACTTT. It codes for CASSEAYSPLHF.

This clone appeared a few times. The V call is TRBV19, the J call TRBJ2-3; maybe TRBD2 (6 bases). The V end was cut by 6 bases, the J end by 1 base, with 17 bases between. The CDR3 is 16 amino acids. Germline V lookup: CDR1 LNHDA, CDR2 SQIVND (reference sequence). Here the CDR3 DNA reads TGTGCCAGTAGAGTGGGGAAGAGCGGGCGCACAGATACGCAGTATTTT. This gives the protein CASRVGKSGRTDTQYF.

This clone was observed a few times. This chain links TRBV9 with TRBJ2-1; TRBD1 might be the D (6 bases). The CDR3 covers 17 residues. In germline, CDR1 is SGDLS, CDR2 YYNGEE. The V gene lost 0 bases and the J gene lost 5 bases, with 18 bases spanning the gap. The CDR3 region has the DNA TGTGCCAGCAGCGTAGGAGTGGTCGGCAGGGGAAACAATGAGCAGTTCTTC. It is translated as CASSVGVVGRGNNEQFF.

This sequence joins TRBV4-1 and TRBJ2-1; D remains ambiguous. Looked up from germline, CDR1 is MGHRA and CDR2 is YSYEKL. V was clipped by 3 bases and J by 3 bases, with 12 bases between them. This CDR3 has 15 amino acids. The chain's CDR3 is CASSHLSALYNEQFF. CDR3 sequence (DNA): TGCGCCAGCAGCCATCTATCCGCGCTCTACAATGAGCAGTTCTTC.

V usage is TRBV4-2 and J usage is TRBJ2-1; 8 bases agree with TRBD2. With V trimmed by 4 bases and J by 8 bases, 10 bases remained unmatched. This CDR3 is built from 15 residues. Per the germline V gene, CDR1 is LGHNA and CDR2 is YNFKEQ. As DNA, the CDR3 is TGTGCCAGCAGCCCTACGCGGGGGGTCATCGATGAGCAGTTCTTC. The encoded protein is CASSPTRGVIDEQFF.

The J gene is TRBJ2-7, the V gene TRBV18, with 9 bases lining up with TRBD2. Germline-derived CDR1 and CDR2 are KGHSH and LQKENI. This CDR3 has 14 residues. V lost 3 bases to trimming and J lost 5 bases; unmatched junction nucleotides: 5. The CDR3 region has the DNA TGTGCCAGCTCACCGCAAGCGGGAGGTAACGAGCAGTACTTC. Protein: CASSPQAGGNEQYF.

This clone was observed a handful of times. The gene calls are TRBV5-4 and TRBJ2-5, with 9 positions matching TRBD1. Germline CDR1 SGHNT, CDR2 YYREEE (reference sequence). J gave up 6 bases and V 4 bases, and 4 bases lay outside the gene matches. There are 13 residues in the CDR3. The CDR3 reads CASSPGTGKTQYF. DNA for the CDR3: TGTGCCAGCAGCCCCGGGACAGGGAAGACCCAGTACTTC.

This CDR3 reads CASSLGTQVVRYEQYF. In nucleotides, the CDR3 is TGCGCCAGCAGCTTGGGCACACAGGTAGTAAGGTACGAGCAGTACTTC. The V call is TRBV5-1, the J call TRBJ2-7; D perhaps matches TRBD1 (5 bases). CDR1 and CDR2 (germline): SGHRS, YFSETQ. CDR3 length: 16 amino acids. Trimming pared 0 bases from V and 4 bases from J, leaving 17 bases between.

The rearrangement links TRBV19 to TRBJ1-4; D ambiguous. The CDR3 has 13 amino acids. With 3 bases removed from V and 6 bases from J, the gap between germline ends came to 8 bases. CDR1 LNHDA and CDR2 SQIVND come from the germline V gene (reference sequence). The CDR3 spells CASSMNGYEKLFF. In nucleotides, the CDR3 is TGTGCCAGTAGTATGAACGGGTATGAAAAACTGTTTTTT. Full variable domain (remainder filled in from reference TRBV19 and TRBJ1-4): DGGITQSPKYLFRKEGQNVTLSCEQNLNHDAMYWYRQDPGQGLRLIYYSQIVNDFQKGDIAEGYSVSREKKESFPLTVTSAQKNPTAFYLCASSMNGYEKLFFGSGTQLSVL.

The rearrangement links TRBV30 to TRBJ1-1; D perhaps matches TRBD1 (6 bases). Trimming removed 8 bases from V and 0 bases from J, with 22 bases in between. The germline gives CDR1 GTSNPN, CDR2 SVGIG (reference sequence). The CDR3 contains 16 residues. CDR3 coding DNA: TGTGCCGGGGGTACCCAGGGGCGACGGTTGAACACTGAAGCTTTCTTT. Translating gives CAGGTQGRRLNTEAFF.